These T cell receptor beta chains were read from a single sample in a study of spatial heterogeneity in lung cancer. TCRdb reprocessed the 5' RACE reads with MiXCR, giving one entry per CDR3 protein. The sample lists 2,500 to 3,000 distinct CDR3 sequences; roughly 4.4% were seen once. The sequencing used normal lung tissue next to the tumor, collected at surgery. The receptors were sampled from a female donor with early-stage non-small cell lung cancer. Each CDR3 is given with its conserved first and last residue. A D gene is named only where the DNA matches it firmly. Size tells how often a clone was seen (once, few, many) or the class of an expanded clone, and some rows leave it out.

v_gene,j_gene,abundance,d_gene,CDR3nt,CDR3aa
TRBV7-6,TRBJ2-5,.,.,TGTGCCAGCAGACCCGGGACCCAAGAGACCCAGTACTTC,CASRPGTQETQYF
TRBV2,TRBJ1-2,medium-sized,.,TGTGCCAGCAGTGAAGATAGTCCCCCCTACACCTTC,CASSEDSPPYTF
TRBV5-5,TRBJ1-2,medium-sized,.,TGTGCCAGCAGCCGACAAAATCTGCCGGGAAACTATGGCTACACCTTC,CASSRQNLPGNYGYTF
TRBV7-8,TRBJ2-2,medium-sized,.,TGTGCCAGCAGTATAGGGCCAGGCGGGGAGCTGTTTTTT,CASSIGPGGELFF
TRBV6-5,TRBJ1-3,medium-sized,.,TGTGCCAGCAGTTACATGGGGGCTGGAAACACCATATATTTT,CASSYMGAGNTIYF
TRBV6-6,TRBJ2-3,.,TRBD1,TGTGCCAGCAGTTCCCACCGGACAGGGACGGGAGATACGCAGTATTTT,CASSSHRTGTGDTQYF
TRBV24-1,TRBJ2-2,large,.,TGTGCCACCCTCAGTGGAACAACCGGGGAGCTGTTTTTT,CATLSGTTGELFF
TRBV9,TRBJ1-1,many,.,TGTGCCAGCAGCGTAGGGTCAGCGAACACTGAAGCTTTCTTT,CASSVGSANTEAFF
TRBV12-3/TRBV12-4,TRBJ1-1,many,TRBD1,TGTGCCAGCAATGTTGACAGGGGCCTCTACACTGAAGCTTTCTTT,CASNVDRGLYTEAFF
TRBV11-2,TRBJ1-1,many,.,TGTGCCAGCAGCTTAGATCAGGTCCTTGGGGCTTTCTTT,CASSLDQVLGAFF
TRBV12-3/TRBV12-4,TRBJ2-6,many,.,TGTGCCAGCAGCCCCCCCGGAACTGGGGCCAACGTCCTGACTTTC,CASSPPGTGANVLTF
TRBV11-3,TRBJ1-1,many,.,TGTGCCAGCAGCTTAGAACAGTCCGCTTGGGCTGAAGCTTTCTTT,CASSLEQSAWAEAFF
TRBV5-1,TRBJ2-1,large,TRBD1,TGCGCCAGCAGCCCTGCACAGGGGGCTGGATACAATGAGCAGTTCTTC,CASSPAQGAGYNEQFF
TRBV2,TRBJ1-1,many,TRBD1,TGTGCCAGCAGTGAAGGACAGGGAGGGGGCACTGAAGCTTTCTTT,CASSEGQGGGTEAFF
TRBV5-5,TRBJ2-3,medium-sized,.,TGTGCCAGCAGCTTGGACACTGTTTCCACAGATACGCAGTATTTT,CASSLDTVSTDTQYF
TRBV5-1,TRBJ2-1,.,.,TGCGCCAGCAGCTTCCGGAGCTCCTACAATGAGCAGTTCTTC,CASSFRSSYNEQFF
TRBV24-1,TRBJ2-1,medium-sized,.,TGTGCCACCAGTGGAAATGAGCAGTTCTTC,CATSGNEQFF
TRBV2,TRBJ2-5,.,.,TGTGCCAGCAGTGACAGGGCGCCATGGGAGACCCAGTACTTC,CASSDRAPWETQYF
TRBV2,TRBJ2-1,large,.,TGTGCCAGCAAAGACTCGCCCCGGGACTACAATGAGCAGTTCTTC,CASKDSPRDYNEQFF
TRBV2,TRBJ1-2,medium-sized,.,TGTGCCAGCAGTGAAAGTCAGAGAAACTATGGCTACACCTTC,CASSESQRNYGYTF
TRBV12-5,TRBJ2-1,few,.,TGTGCTAGTGGTTTGGTAATCGGGAGCCTTTACAATGAGCAGTTCTTC,CASGLVIGSLYNEQFF
TRBV7-2,TRBJ2-7,many,.,TGTGCCAGCACCGGCCCGAGCAGGCCCTCCTACGAGCAGTACTTC,CASTGPSRPSYEQYF